This T cell receptor beta chain was observed in a study of cytomegalovirus exposure and HLA in healthy donors. Study context: Earlier results showed approximately 110 million unique TCR beta sequences derived from about 179 million T cells.

Researchers ran the PCR with 60 Vbeta and 13 Jbeta primers. Method: immunoSEQ multiplex PCR; TCRdb's copy keeps in-frame clones and lacks some. The sample contains 70,000 to 95,000 clones, around two thirds of which appear only once. This CDR3 is 15 amino acids long. V was clipped by 5 bases and J by 0 bases, with 13 bases between them. Germline V gives CDR1 SGHRS, CDR2 YFSETQ. The rearrangement joins TRBV5-1 to TRBJ2-3, with D perhaps matching TRBD1 (6 bases). Specimen: PBMCs. This clonotype was sampled from a woman in her thirties in good health and CMV-seropositive. The CDR3 here is CASSRRTASTDTQYF. The DNA for the CDR3 is TGCGCCAGCAGTCGAAGGACAGCTAGCACAGATACGCAGTATTTT.